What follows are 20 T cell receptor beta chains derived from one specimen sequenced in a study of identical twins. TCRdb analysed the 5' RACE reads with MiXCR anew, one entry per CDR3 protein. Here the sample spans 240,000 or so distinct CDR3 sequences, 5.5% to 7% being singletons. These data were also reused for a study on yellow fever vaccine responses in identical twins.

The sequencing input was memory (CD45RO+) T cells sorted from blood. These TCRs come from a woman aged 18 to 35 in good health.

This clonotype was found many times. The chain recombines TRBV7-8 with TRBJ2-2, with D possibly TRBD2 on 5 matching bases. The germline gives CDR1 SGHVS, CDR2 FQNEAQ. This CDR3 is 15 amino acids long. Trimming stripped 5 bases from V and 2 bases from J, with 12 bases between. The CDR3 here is CASSPARGNTGELFF. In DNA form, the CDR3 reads TGTGCCAGCAGCCCAGCTCGGGGAAACACCGGGGAGCTGTTTTTT.

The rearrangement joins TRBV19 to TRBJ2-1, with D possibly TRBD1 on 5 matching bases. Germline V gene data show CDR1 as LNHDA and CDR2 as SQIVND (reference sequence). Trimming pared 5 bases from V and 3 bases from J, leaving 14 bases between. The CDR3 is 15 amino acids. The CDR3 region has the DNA TGTGCCAGTAGTCCCGGTATAGGGGTCTACAATGAGCAGTTCTTC. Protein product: CASSPGIGVYNEQFF.

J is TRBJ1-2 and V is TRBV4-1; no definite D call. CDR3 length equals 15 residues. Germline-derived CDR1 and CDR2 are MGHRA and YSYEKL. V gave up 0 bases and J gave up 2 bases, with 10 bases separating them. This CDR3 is CASSQDSAANYGYTF. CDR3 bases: TGCGCCAGCAGCCAAGATTCGGCGGCGAACTATGGCTACACCTTC.

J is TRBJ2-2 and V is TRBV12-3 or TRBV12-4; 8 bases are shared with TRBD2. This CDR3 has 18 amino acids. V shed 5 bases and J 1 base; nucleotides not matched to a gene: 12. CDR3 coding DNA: TGTGCCAGCAGTGGAGGGCGACTAGCGAACAAGAACACCGGGGAGCTGTTTTTT. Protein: CASSGGRLANKNTGELFF.

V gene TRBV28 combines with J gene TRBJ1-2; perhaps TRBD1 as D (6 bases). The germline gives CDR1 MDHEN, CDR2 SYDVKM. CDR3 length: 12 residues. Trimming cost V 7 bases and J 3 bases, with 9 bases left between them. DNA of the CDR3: TGTGCCAGCAAAACAGGGCACTATGGCTACACCTTC. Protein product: CASKTGHYGYTF.

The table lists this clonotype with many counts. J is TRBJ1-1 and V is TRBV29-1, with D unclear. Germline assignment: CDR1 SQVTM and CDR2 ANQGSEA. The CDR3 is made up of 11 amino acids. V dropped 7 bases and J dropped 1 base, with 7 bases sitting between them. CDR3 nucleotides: TGCAGCGGCGGAAGGAACACTGAAGCTTTCTTT. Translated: CSGGRNTEAFF.

This CDR3 is CASSEKVLNYGYTF. The CDR3 coding sequence is TGTGCCAGCAGTGAAAAGGTCCTCAACTATGGCTACACCTTC. This chain joins TRBV2 and TRBJ1-2; D remains ambiguous. CDR1 and CDR2 from the germline V gene are SNHLY and FYNNEI. Trimming shortened V by 2 bases and J by 2 bases, and 9 bases separated the two germline ends. This CDR3 region has 14 residues.

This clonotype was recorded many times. The CDR3 sequence is CASRPQGRSSGNTIYF. The CDR3, as DNA: TGTGCCAGCAGGCCCCAGGGGCGCAGCTCTGGAAACACCATATATTTT. The chain combines TRBV6-1 with TRBJ1-3; weak D call: TRBD1 (6 bases). The CDR3 loop spans 16 amino acids. Germline V CDR1 and CDR2: MNHNS, SASEGT. Trimming removed 6 bases at V and 0 bases at J, with 15 bases between.

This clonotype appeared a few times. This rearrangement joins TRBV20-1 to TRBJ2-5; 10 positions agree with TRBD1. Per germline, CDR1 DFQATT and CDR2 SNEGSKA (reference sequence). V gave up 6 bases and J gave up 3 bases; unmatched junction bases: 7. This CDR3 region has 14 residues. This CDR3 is CSAGQGWEKETQYF. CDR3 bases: TGCAGTGCGGGACAGGGGTGGGAAAAAGAGACCCAGTACTTC.

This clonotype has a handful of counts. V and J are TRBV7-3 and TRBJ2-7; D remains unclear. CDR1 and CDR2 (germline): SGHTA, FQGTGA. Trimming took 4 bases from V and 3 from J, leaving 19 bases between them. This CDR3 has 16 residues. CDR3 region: CASSYSPEDQGYEQYF. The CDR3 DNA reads TGTGCCAGCAGCTATTCACCAGAGGACCAAGGCTACGAGCAGTACTTC.

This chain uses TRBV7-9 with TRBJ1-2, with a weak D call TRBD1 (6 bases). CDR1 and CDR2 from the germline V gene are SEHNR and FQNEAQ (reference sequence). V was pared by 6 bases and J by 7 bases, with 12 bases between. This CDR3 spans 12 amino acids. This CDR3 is CASRGGGSGYTF. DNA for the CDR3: TGTGCCAGCAGAGGGGGGGGTTCTGGCTACACCTTC. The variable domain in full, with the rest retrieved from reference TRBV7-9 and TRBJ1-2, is DTGVSQNPRHKITKRGQNVTFRCDPISEHNRLYWYRQTLGQGPEFLTYFQNEAQLEKSRLLSDRFSAERPKGSFSTLEIQRTEQGDSAMYLCASRGGGSGYTFGSGTRLTVV.

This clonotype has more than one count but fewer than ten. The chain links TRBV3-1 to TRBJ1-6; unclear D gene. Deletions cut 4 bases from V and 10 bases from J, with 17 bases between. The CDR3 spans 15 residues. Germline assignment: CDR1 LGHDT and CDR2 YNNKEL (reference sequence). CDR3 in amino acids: CASSPTPWERSPLHF. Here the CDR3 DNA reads TGTGCCAGCAGCCCGACCCCATGGGAGAGATCACCCCTCCACTTT.

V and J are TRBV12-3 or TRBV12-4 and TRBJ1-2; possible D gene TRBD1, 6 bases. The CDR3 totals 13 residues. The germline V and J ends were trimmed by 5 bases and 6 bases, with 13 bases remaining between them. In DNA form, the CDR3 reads TGTGCCAGCAGTCGGACAGAGACCAATGGCTACACCTTC. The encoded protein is CASSRTETNGYTF.

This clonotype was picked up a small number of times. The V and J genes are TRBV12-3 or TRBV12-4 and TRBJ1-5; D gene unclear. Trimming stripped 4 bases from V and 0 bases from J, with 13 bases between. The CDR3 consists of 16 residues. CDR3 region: CASSSTRSASNQPQHF. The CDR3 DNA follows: TGTGCCAGCAGTTCCACGCGAAGCGCTAGCAATCAGCCCCAGCATTTT.

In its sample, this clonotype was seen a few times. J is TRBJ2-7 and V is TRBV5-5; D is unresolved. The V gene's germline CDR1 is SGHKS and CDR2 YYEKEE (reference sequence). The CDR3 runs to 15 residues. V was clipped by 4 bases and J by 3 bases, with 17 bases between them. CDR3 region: CASSPHPGKSYEQYV. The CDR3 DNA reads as TGTGCCAGCAGCCCTCATCCGGGTAAGAGCTACGAGCAGTACGTC.

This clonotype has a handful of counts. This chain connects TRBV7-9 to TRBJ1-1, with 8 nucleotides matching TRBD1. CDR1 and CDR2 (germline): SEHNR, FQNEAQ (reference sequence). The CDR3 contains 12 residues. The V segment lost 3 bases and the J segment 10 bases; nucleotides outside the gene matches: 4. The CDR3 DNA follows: TGTGCCAGCAGCTTGGACAGGGCTCCAGCTTTCTTT. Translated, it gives CASSLDRAPAFF.

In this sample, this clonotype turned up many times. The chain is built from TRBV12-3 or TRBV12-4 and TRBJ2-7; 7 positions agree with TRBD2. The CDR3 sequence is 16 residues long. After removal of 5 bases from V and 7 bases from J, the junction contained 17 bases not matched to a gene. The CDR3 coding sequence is TGTGCCAGCAGTCTGTCTTTAGCGGGCGGGTTGCCGGAGCAGTACTTC. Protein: CASSLSLAGGLPEQYF.

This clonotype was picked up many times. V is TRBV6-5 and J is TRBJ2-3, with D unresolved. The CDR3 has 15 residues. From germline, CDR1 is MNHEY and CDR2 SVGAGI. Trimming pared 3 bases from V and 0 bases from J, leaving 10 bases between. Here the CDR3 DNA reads TGTGCCAGCAGTTATGCGGTTACTAGCACAGATACGCAGTATTTT. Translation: CASSYAVTSTDTQYF.

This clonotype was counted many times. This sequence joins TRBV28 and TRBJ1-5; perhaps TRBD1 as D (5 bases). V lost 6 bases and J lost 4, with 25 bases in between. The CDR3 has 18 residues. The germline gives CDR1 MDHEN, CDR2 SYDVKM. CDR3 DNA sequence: TGTGCCAGCAGCCCTGTCTGGGCAGGGAGGGATGCAAATCAGCCCCAGCATTTT. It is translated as CASSPVWAGRDANQPQHF.

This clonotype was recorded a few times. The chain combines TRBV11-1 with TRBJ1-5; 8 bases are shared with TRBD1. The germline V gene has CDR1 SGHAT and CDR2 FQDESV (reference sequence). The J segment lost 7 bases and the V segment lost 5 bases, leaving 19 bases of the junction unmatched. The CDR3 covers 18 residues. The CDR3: CASSPAPGQGPVGQPQHF. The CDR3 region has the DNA TGTGCCAGCAGCCCTGCCCCAGGACAGGGCCCTGTGGGGCAGCCCCAGCATTTT.